This T cell receptor beta chain is drawn from a study of blood T cell repertoires in COVID-19. Study information: Acute and convalescent COVID-19 samples came from the United States, Italy and Spain.

Germline lookup yields CDR1 SGHRS and CDR2 YFSETQ. V lost 6 bases to trimming and J lost 5 bases; unmatched junction nucleotides: 1. The CDR3 length is 12 residues. Some clones are missing from TCRdb's copy, which holds only in-frame ones; the method was immunoSEQ multiplex PCR. Seen here are around 420,000 clones, roughly 86% observed once, and the top ten hold approximately 2%. The TCR comes from a woman aged 40 to 50 with acute COVID-19. This chain uses TRBV5-1 with TRBJ2-5; 10 bases match TRBD1. Sample: PBMCs or T cells enriched from blood (not recorded which). CDR3 sequence: CASMDRGETQYF. The CDR3 DNA sequence: TGCGCCAGCATGGACAGGGGGGAGACCCAGTACTTC.